The subject of this entry is one T cell receptor beta chain. Its specificity is unknown. The same CDR3 is also encoded by other DNA sequences in this sample. This record belongs to a study of metastatic and nonmetastatic thyroid tumors. Study-wide background: Blood and tumor or nodule tissue repertoires from malignant and benign thyroid patients were compared.

As handled by the study authors: Across clinicopathological groups, CDR3 differences served as the basis for building a distant-metastasis classifier for papillary thyroid cancer. MiXCR reprocessed the PCR reads for TCRdb. TCRdb assigned the V and J calls; the authors' analysis was not used. The top ten hold around 10% of the sample, which has almost 85,000 clones, under 15% seen once. Prior to thyroid surgery, none of the patients had received any treatment. Germline trimming cut 6 bases from V and 8 bases from J; bases unmatched to any gene: 13. The germline V gene has CDR1 SQVTM and CDR2 ANQGSEA. The CDR3 totals 14 residues. Study conclusions and caveats: Malignant thyroid tumors reportedly exceeded benign nodules significantly in TCR beta diversity, with the difference appearing in blood and tumor.

Input material: tumor tissue. This sequence originates from a female donor with papillary thyroid cancer or a benign thyroid nodule (not recorded which). Some clones in this sample may be carry-over from other donors' samples. The chain couples TRBV29-1 to TRBJ2-1, with 7 bases matching TRBD2. The CDR3, as DNA: TGCAGCGTCGCAGCGGGACTCAGGATCGATGAGCAGTTCTTC. Its protein is CSVAAGLRIDEQFF.